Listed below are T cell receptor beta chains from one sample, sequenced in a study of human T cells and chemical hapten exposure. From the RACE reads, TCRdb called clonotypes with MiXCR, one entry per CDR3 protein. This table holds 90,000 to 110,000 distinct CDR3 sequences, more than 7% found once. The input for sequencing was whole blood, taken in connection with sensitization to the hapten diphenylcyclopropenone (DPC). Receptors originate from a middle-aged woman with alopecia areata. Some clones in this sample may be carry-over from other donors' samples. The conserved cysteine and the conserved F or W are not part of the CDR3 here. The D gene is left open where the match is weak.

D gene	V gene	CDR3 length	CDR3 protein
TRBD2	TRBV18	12	ASSPTAGRAEQY
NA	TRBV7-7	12	ASSSTVYSDTQY
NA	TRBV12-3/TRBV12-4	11	ASSFLGAEGYT
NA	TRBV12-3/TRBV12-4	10	ASSFPDQPQH
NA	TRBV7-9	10	ASSLQNTEAF
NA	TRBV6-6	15	ASSYGLPKGGTGELF
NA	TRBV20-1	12	SARVVGQKDTQY
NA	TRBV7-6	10	ASSKGLDEQF
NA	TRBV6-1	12	ASSPPQGGYEQY
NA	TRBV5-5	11	ASSLEGRYGYT
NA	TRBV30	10	AWSQPNTEAF
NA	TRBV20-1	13	SAPGIFLGANVLT
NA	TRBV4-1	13	ASSQVGVGYNEQF
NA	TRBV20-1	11	SARDLMGEPQH
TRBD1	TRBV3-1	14	ASSLRWTGAPSTQY
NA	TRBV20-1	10	SAIADNYGYT
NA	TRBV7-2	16	ASSPASGGFRGADTQY
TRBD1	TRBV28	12	ASSLRTGRYEQY
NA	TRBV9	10	ASSVRAGEAF
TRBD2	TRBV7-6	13	ASTVRAGGRAEQF
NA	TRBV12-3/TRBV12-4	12	ASTLAVAGNTIY
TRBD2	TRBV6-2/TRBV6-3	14	ASSYPSSGDYNEQF
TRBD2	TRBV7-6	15	ASNILAGAISYNEQF
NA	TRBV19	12	ASSTRGGTDTQY
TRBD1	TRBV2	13	ASSRQTGFPGELF
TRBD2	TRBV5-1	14	ASTMRSGGNTDTQY
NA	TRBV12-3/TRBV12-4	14	ASSFWLGLGTGELF
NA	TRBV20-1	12	SARRSATNEKLF
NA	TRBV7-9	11	ASSLVVTDTQY
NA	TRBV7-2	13	ASSSQSRPTDTQY
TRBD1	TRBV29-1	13	SVNPQGANTGELF
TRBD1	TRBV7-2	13	ASSSGQARQGEQY
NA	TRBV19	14	ASRLMGPGYTGELF
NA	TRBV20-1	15	SASAAWSPAYNSPLH